This TCR beta chain was retrieved from a study of OX40 agonist ivuxolimab in advanced cancers. Turning to the overall study: Ivuxolimab, which targeted the costimulatory receptor OX40 (CD134), was an agonistic, fully human IgG2 monoclonal antibody. Intravenous ivuxolimab was administered to patients every 2 weeks at six dose levels: 0.01, 0.1, 0.3, 1.5, 3 and 10 mg/kg. Among the roughly 54 dose-escalation patients, approximately 20 had hepatocellular carcinoma, 15 or so melanoma, 9 renal cell carcinoma and 9 head and neck cancer. In the dose-escalation cohort, roughly 80% of patients were male, and the mean age was roughly 60 years, with a range of roughly 20 to 80. Prior anti-PD-1, anti-PD-L1 or anti-CTLA-4 therapy was permitted, and 35% to 40% of dose-escalation patients had received checkpoint inhibitors. Partial responses occurred in three dose-escalation patients: two with cutaneous melanoma and one with hepatocellular carcinoma. Peripheral TCRbeta sequencing was intended to test whether TCR sequence diversity was altered and clonal T-cell expansion was caused by ivuxolimab. The paper reports the monotherapy dose-escalation portion (N = 52 patients) of the phase I ivuxolimab trial. General study outcomes and caveats: At doses from 0.1 to 3.0 mg/kg, clonal expansion was seen in both CD4+ and CD8+ blood T cells between baseline and week 6. In the 0.1-3.0 mg/kg groups, partial responders were among the patients with the lowest normalized peripheral clonal expansion, particularly in CD8+ T cells. Low levels of normalized T-cell clonal expansion were also seen in some patients who did not respond. Antigen specificity was not determined for the clonally expanded peripheral T cells. After ivuxolimab, expanded clones were on average more numerous among CD8+ T cells than among CD4+ T cells.

The table lists this clone with a few counts. Its antigen is still unknown. Base quality data are lacking; no much larger clone is found one base away. To sequence the TCRbeta CDR3 region, genomic DNA was isolated from the sorted cells. TCRbeta CDR3 regions were sequenced using the immunoSEQ Assay. Sourced from immuneACCESS, this table was stored by TCRdb with only in-frame sequences that have V and J called. A share of the clones is absent; for the studies checked, an unresolved V gene accounts for under half, and the remainder has no known explanation. The sample data list 75,000 to 95,000 clones, and roughly nine tenths of these were observed just once. The biggest ten clones account for about a tenth of the sample. The trial excluded patients who had a history of autoimmune disease or who were on systemic immunosuppression. Peripheral blood for TCR sequencing was collected from all dose cohorts at baseline, on cycle 4 day 1, and on cycle 7 day 1. Samples came from an open-label, multicenter, first-in-human phase I dose-escalation trial of ivuxolimab. The trial enrolled adults with locally advanced or metastatic head and neck squamous cell, hepatocellular, melanoma or renal cell carcinoma. Before TCR sequencing, CD4+ T cells and CD8+ T cells from peripheral blood were sorted into separate populations.

The CDR3 goes from the cysteine to the phenylalanine over 13 residues. Only the CDR3 region is kept as DNA, spanning 39 bases read in frame from base 1. For CDR1 and CDR2, the germline V gene lists MNHEY and SVGAGI. V drops 2 bases and J drops 0 bases, leaving 5 bases in between. The V and J segments used are TRBV6-5 and TRBJ2-7, with no reliable assignment of the D segment. The sample here was CD4+ or CD8+ T cells sorted from blood, taken in a trial of the OX40 agonist ivuxolimab. This clonotype originated in an adult with an advanced solid tumor such as melanoma, head and neck, liver or kidney cancer. The nucleotides are TGTGCCAGCAGTTACCGCCACTCCTACGAGCAGTACTTC. Its translation is CASSYRHSYEQYF.